The 12 T cell receptor beta chains below were found in one sample sequenced in a study of T cells in Graves' hyperthyroidism and ophthalmopathy. Template material for amplifying TCR beta CDR3 regions consisted of RNA transcripts. Carried out on the TCR CDR3, a first-round RT-PCR used the HTBI primer set. TCRdb redid the calling of the multiplex PCR reads with MiXCR, one entry per CDR3 protein. The sample has approximately 360,000 distinct CDR3 sequences, 25% seen once. Sequencing used blood. These receptors were taken from a man between 45 and 60 years old with Graves' hyperthyroidism.

The table lists this clonotype with many counts. This chain uses TRBV18 with TRBJ1-1, with D perhaps matching TRBD1 (5 bases). Germline CDR1 reads KGHSH; CDR2 reads LQKENI. This CDR3 comprises 14 residues. Trimming left V 3 bases short and J 1 base short, with 9 bases between. In nucleotides, the CDR3 is TGTGCCAGCTCACCGTCCGGGGCGAACACTGAAGCTTTCTTT. The encoded protein is CASSPSGANTEAFF.

The gene calls are TRBV5-1 and TRBJ2-2; 11 positions match TRBD2. Germline lookup yields CDR1 SGHRS and CDR2 YFSETQ. This CDR3 has 16 amino acids. Germline trimming cut 1 base from V and 4 bases from J; bases unmatched to any gene: 3. CDR3 DNA: TGCGCCAGCAGCTTGACTAGCGGGAGACGCACCGGGGAGCTGTTTTTT. Amino acid sequence: CASSLTSGRRTGELFF.

This clonotype was counted a few times. The genes are TRBV7-9 and TRBJ2-5; D is unclear. Germline CDR1 reads SEHNR; CDR2 reads FQNEAQ (reference sequence). The CDR3 spans 15 residues. Trimming pared 5 bases from V and 5 bases from J, leaving 18 bases between. The CDR3 DNA reads as TGTGCCAGCAGCCTCGTCCTCTCTGCGGCGGAGACCCAGTACTTC. Translated: CASSLVLSAAETQYF. The full variable domain, its missing parts supplied by reference TRBV7-9 and TRBJ2-5, is DTGVSQNPRHKITKRGQNVTFRCDPISEHNRLYWYRQTLGQGPEFLTYFQNEAQLEKSRLLSDRFSAERPKGSFSTLEIQRTEQGDSAMYLCASSLVLSAAETQYFGPGTRLLVL.

This chain uses TRBV20-1 with TRBJ2-5; 8 bases are shared with TRBD2. CDR1 and CDR2 from the germline V gene are DFQATT and SNEGSKA (reference sequence). After removal of 6 bases from V and 1 base from J, the junction contained 7 bases not matched to a gene. The CDR3 loop spans 14 amino acids. The CDR3 reads CSARMRGVQETQYF. The CDR3 coding sequence is TGCAGTGCCCGGATGCGGGGGGTCCAAGAGACCCAGTACTTC.

The rearrangement joins TRBV6-1 to TRBJ2-7; 7 nucleotides line up with TRBD2. The CDR3 extends over 16 amino acids. V was clipped by 2 bases and J by 0 bases; unmatched bases: 7. Germline V CDR1 and CDR2: MNHNS, SASEGT. CDR3 nucleotides: TGTGCCAGCAGTGAAAGTAAGCGGGGCCTCTCCTACGAGCAGTACTTC. This encodes CASSESKRGLSYEQYF.

There are many counts of this clonotype. The chain is built from TRBV28 and TRBJ1-4, with a possible D match to TRBD1 (6 bases). Between the trimmed V and J ends, which lost 5 bases and 0 bases, there was a span of 13 bases. The CDR3 extends over 16 amino acids. Germline CDR1 MDHEN, CDR2 SYDVKM. The CDR3, as DNA: TGTGCCAGCAGTAGACCCGGGACAACAACTAATGAAAAACTGTTTTTT. Its protein is CASSRPGTTTNEKLFF.

This clonotype was observed a few times. The chain is built from TRBV12-5 and TRBJ1-5; 7 positions agree with TRBD1. The CDR3 has 15 residues. After removal of 6 bases from V and 2 bases from J, the junction contained 7 bases not matched to a gene. CDR1 LGHNT and CDR2 FRNRAP come from the germline V gene. CDR3 protein: CASGIDRERNQPQHF. CDR3 nucleotide sequence: TGTGCTAGTGGAATAGACAGGGAGCGCAATCAGCCCCAGCATTTT.

This chain links TRBV12-3 or TRBV12-4 with TRBJ2-2, with no clear D. V shed 6 bases and J shed 5 bases, with 13 bases lying between them. There are 14 residues in the CDR3. The CDR3 DNA reads TGTGCCAGCAGCTTAACGGTGGCGACCGGGGAGCTGTTTTTT. Amino acids: CASSLTVATGELFF.

Ten or more counts support this clonotype. The chain recombines TRBV6-2 or TRBV6-3 with TRBJ2-7; either TRBD1 or TRBD2 may supply D (5 bases each). V was pared by 6 bases and J by 1 base, with 16 bases between. CDR3 length equals 15 residues. Germline values: CDR1 MNHEY, CDR2 SVGEGT. CDR3 in DNA: TGTGCCAGCAGCACCCCCCAGAGGGGTTCCTACGAGCAGTACTTC. It is translated as CASSTPQRGSYEQYF.

The CDR3, as DNA: TGCGCCAGCAGCGGAGGACTAGAACTCCCACAGTACTTC. Translated: CASSGGLELPQYF. The chain recombines TRBV5-1 with TRBJ2-5; TRBD2 matches 7 bases. The CDR3 covers 13 residues. J gave up 11 bases and V 4 bases, and 11 bases lay outside the gene matches. CDR1 and CDR2 (germline): SGHRS, YFSETQ.

V and J are TRBV9 and TRBJ2-3; D is uncertain. Trimming stripped 1 base from V and 9 bases from J, with 9 bases between. Germline loops: CDR1 SGDLS, CDR2 YYNGEE. The CDR3 totals 12 residues. CDR3 DNA: TGTGCCAGCAGCGTAAACACCGGAACGCAGTATTTT. It codes for CASSVNTGTQYF.

This clonotype turned up a few times. The junction departs from germline at one end; a sequencing error may be responsible. CDR3 coding DNA: TGTGCCTGCAGTTCTACTAGCGGGAGAAGGGGATGGGAGACCCAGTACTTC. It yields the protein CACSSTSGRRGWETQYF. The V and J genes are TRBV6-1 and TRBJ2-5; 11 nucleotides align to TRBD2. The CDR3 is made up of 17 amino acids. Germline-derived CDR1 and CDR2 are MNHNS and SASEGT.